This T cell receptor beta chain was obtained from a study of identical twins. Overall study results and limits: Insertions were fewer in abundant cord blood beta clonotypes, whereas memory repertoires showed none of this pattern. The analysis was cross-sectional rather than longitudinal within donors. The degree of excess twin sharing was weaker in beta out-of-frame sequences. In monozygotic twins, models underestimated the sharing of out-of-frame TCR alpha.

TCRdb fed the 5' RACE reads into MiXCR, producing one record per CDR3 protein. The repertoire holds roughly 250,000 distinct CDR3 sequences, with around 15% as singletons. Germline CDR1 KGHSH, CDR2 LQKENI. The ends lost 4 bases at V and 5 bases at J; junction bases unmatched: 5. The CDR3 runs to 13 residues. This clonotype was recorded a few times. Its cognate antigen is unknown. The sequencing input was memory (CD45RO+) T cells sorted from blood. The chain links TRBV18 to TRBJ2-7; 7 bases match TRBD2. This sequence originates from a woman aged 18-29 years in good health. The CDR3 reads CASSRSLADEQYF. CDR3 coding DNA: TGTGCCAGCTCACGATCGCTAGCGGACGAGCAGTACTTC.